What follows are 14 T cell receptor beta chains derived from one specimen sequenced in a study of cytomegalovirus exposure and HLA in healthy donors. In the PCR, 60 Vbeta and 13 Jbeta primers were used. Profiled with immunoSEQ multiplex PCR; TCRdb holds only in-frame clones, not every one. The sample shows 120,000 or so clones, over 70% of them seen only once. The sample consisted of PBMCs. The source of these receptors is a woman aged 45-60 years in good health and CMV-seropositive.

This sequence joins TRBV2 and TRBJ1-2, with D unclear. There are 14 residues in the CDR3. V lost 1 base to trimming and J lost 7 bases, with 13 bases between them. From germline, CDR1 is SNHLY and CDR2 FYNNEI. CDR3 coding DNA: TGTGCCAGCAGTGAAGGGTGGCAGTCAAGTGGCTACACCTTC. It encodes CASSEGWQSSGYTF.

This rearrangement joins TRBV19 to TRBJ2-2; D not certain. Germline CDR1 is LNHDA and CDR2 is SQIVND (reference sequence). This CDR3 comprises 12 residues. V lost 4 bases and J lost 7, with 7 bases in between. The CDR3 reads CASSRLGGELFF. The CDR3 DNA reads as TGTGCCAGTAGTAGGCTTGGCGGGGAGCTGTTTTTT.

V usage is TRBV7-2 and J usage is TRBJ2-5; the match to TRBD1 covers 10 bases. Germline V lookup: CDR1 SGHTA, CDR2 FQGNSA. The CDR3 is made up of 13 amino acids. The V segment lost 5 bases and the J segment 5 bases; nucleotides outside the gene matches: 2. Here the CDR3 DNA reads TGTGCCAGCAGCACGGGACAGGGGGAGACCCAGTACTTC. Encoded protein: CASSTGQGETQYF.

V is TRBV7-9 and J is TRBJ2-7; 12 bases match TRBD1. The junction had 10 bases not matched to a gene; V was cut back by 4 bases and J by 3 bases. Looked up from germline, CDR1 is SEHNR and CDR2 is FQNEAQ (reference sequence). The CDR3 is 17 residues long. For the CDR3, the DNA is TGTGCCAGCAGCTATACCGGGACAGGGGGCATCCACTACGAGCAGTACTTC. The encoded protein is CASSYTGTGGIHYEQYF.

This clone has just a few counts. The chain is built from TRBV5-4 and TRBJ2-7; 7 bases map to TRBD1. The J segment lost 3 bases and the V segment lost 4 bases, leaving 10 bases of the junction unmatched. The CDR3 is 15 residues long. In germline, CDR1 is SGHNT, CDR2 YYREEE (reference sequence). This CDR3 is CASSQEGGSLYEQYF. DNA of the CDR3: TGTGCCAGCAGCCAAGAAGGGGGCTCTCTCTACGAGCAGTACTTC. The full variable domain, with the rest looked up from reference TRBV5-4 and TRBJ2-7, is ETGVTQSPTHLIKTRGQQVTLRCSSQSGHNTVSWYQQALGQGPQFIFQYYREEENGRGNFPPRFSGLQFPNYSSELNVNALELDDSALYLCASSQEGGSLYEQYFGPGTRLTVT.

Only one count was recorded for this clone. The CDR3 nucleotides are TGTGCCATCCAGGGGGACTACAATGAGCAGTTCTTC. This translates into CAIQGDYNEQFF. This sequence joins TRBV10-3 and TRBJ2-1, with 7 bases fitting TRBD1. The CDR3 is 12 residues long. Germline values: CDR1 ENHRY, CDR2 SYGVKD. After removal of 8 bases from V and 3 bases from J, the junction contained 1 base not matched to a gene.

The V call is TRBV19, the J call TRBJ1-2; 9 bases fit TRBD1. Germline loops: CDR1 LNHDA, CDR2 SQIVND (reference sequence). The CDR3 has 16 residues. V lost 4 bases, J lost 8 bases, and 14 bases stayed unmatched. This CDR3 is CASSNRDRAYGPGYTF. In DNA, the CDR3 is TGTGCCAGTAGTAACCGGGACAGGGCTTACGGACCCGGCTACACCTTC.

In its sample, this clone was seen once. The chain couples TRBV29-1 to TRBJ2-3; the D gene is possibly TRBD2 (6 bases). Germline V lookup: CDR1 SQVTM, CDR2 ANQGSEA. The CDR3 is made up of 13 amino acids. Trimming stripped 1 base from V and 6 bases from J, with 11 bases between. CDR3: CSVEVGGGDTQYF. CDR3 coding DNA: TGCAGCGTTGAAGTCGGCGGAGGGGATACGCAGTATTTT.

The chain links TRBV30 to TRBJ1-2; TRBD1 agrees at 8 bases. The V gene's germline CDR1 is GTSNPN and CDR2 SVGIG (reference sequence). The CDR3 totals 14 residues. With V trimmed by 6 bases and J by 4 bases, 10 bases remained unmatched. In DNA form, the CDR3 reads TGTGCCTGCTCTAGGACAGGGAGTATCTATGGCTACACCTTC. Protein product: CACSRTGSIYGYTF.

This chain links TRBV7-2 with TRBJ1-5; tentatively, D is TRBD1 (6 bases). Trimming pared 5 bases from V and 3 bases from J, leaving 11 bases between. Germline values: CDR1 SGHTA, CDR2 FQGNSA. The length of the CDR3 is 14 residues. The CDR3 loop is CASSRVGANQPQHF. DNA for the CDR3: TGTGCCAGCAGCCGTGTGGGGGCCAATCAGCCCCAGCATTTT.

This clone has just one count. The chain links TRBV7-9 to TRBJ2-3, with 11 bases fitting TRBD1. Germline V lookup: CDR1 SEHNR, CDR2 FQNEAQ (reference sequence). Trimming removed 5 bases from V and 6 bases from J; junction bases left unmatched: 7. The CDR3 runs 15 residues. The CDR3 reads CASSPRTGGEDTQYF. The CDR3 nucleotides are TGTGCCAGCAGCCCCCGGACAGGGGGCGAGGATACGCAGTATTTT.

This rearrangement joins TRBV11-2 to TRBJ1-1, with 7 bases aligning to TRBD1. Looked up from germline, CDR1 is SGHAT and CDR2 is FQNNGV. Trimming removed 1 base from V and 10 bases from J; junction bases left unmatched: 6. The CDR3 is 13 amino acids. Here the CDR3 DNA reads TGTGCCAGCAGCTTAGGACAGGGACAAATAGCTTTCTTT. Translated: CASSLGQGQIAFF.

The rearrangement links TRBV10-3 to TRBJ1-2, with D tentatively TRBD1 (5 bases). Deletions cut 2 bases from V and 2 bases from J, with 12 bases between. Germline loops: CDR1 ENHRY, CDR2 SYGVKD. This CDR3 is built from 15 residues. The CDR3 DNA reads TGTGCCATCAGTGAGAATGGGGCGGGGAACTATGGCTACACCTTC. Its protein is CAISENGAGNYGYTF.

The chain links TRBV19 to TRBJ1-5, with 7 bases matching TRBD1. The CDR3 runs to 17 residues. Germline loops: CDR1 LNHDA, CDR2 SQIVND (reference sequence). The ends lost 4 bases at V and 5 bases at J; junction bases unmatched: 14. CDR3 sequence (DNA): TGTGCCAGTAGTACGATTACCGACAGGGCGGACGATCAGCCCCAGCATTTT. Translating gives CASSTITDRADDQPQHF.